Presented here are 28 T cell receptor beta chains from one specimen sequenced in a study of blood T cells in healthy people across ages. Primers used in a second PCR of about 6 to 12 cycles were a sample-barcoded 5' primer and a J-beta primer mix. A single record per CDR3 protein comes from TCRdb applying MiXCR to the 5' RACE reads. Of 800,000 to 950,000 distinct CDR3 sequences listed, under 40% are singletons. Specimen: blood. The receptors here all came from a man in his late teens or twenties in good health.

Concerning this clonotype: This may stem from a read error, because a much larger clone lies one nucleotide away. The chain combines TRBV4-3 with TRBJ2-1, with D tentatively TRBD1 (7 bases). This CDR3 is 17 amino acids long. Germline-derived CDR1 and CDR2 are LGHNA and YSLEER. The CDR3 region has the DNA TGCGCCAACAGCCAGAGAAGATCAGGGGGGCCCTACAATGAGCAGTTCTTC. This codes for CANSQRRSGGPYNEQFF.

As to this clonotype: This CDR3 fails to terminate in the conserved phenylalanine or tryptophan, so it likely reflects a read error. The J gene is TRBJ2-5, the V gene TRBV10-3; weak D call: TRBD1 (5 bases). The germline gives CDR1 ENHRY, CDR2 SYGVKD. The CDR3 consists of 12 residues. The V end was cut by 8 bases, the J end by 11 bases, with 18 bases between. In DNA form, the CDR3 reads TGTGCCATCGGAAGGGGTTTATACGGGCAGTACATC. Translation gives CAIGRGLYGQYI.

The V and J genes are TRBV2 and TRBJ1-5, with no clear D. The CDR3 totals 13 residues. Looked up from germline, CDR1 is SNHLY and CDR2 is FYNNEI. V lost 8 bases, J lost 0 bases, and 8 bases lay in between. CDR3 DNA sequence: TGTGCCAGCGGTTTGGATAGCAATCAGCCCCAGCATTTT. It specifies CASGLDSNQPQHF.

The V gene is TRBV4-3, the J gene TRBJ2-2; D gene uncertain. Germline V gene lookup returns CDR1 LGHNA and CDR2 YSLEER. Trimming stripped 1 base from V and 0 bases from J, with 15 bases between. The CDR3 runs 18 residues. The CDR3 DNA sequence: TGCGCCAGCAGCCAAGGTTGGCCGGACGGAACGAACACCGGGGAGCTGTTTTTT. Protein: CASSQGWPDGTNTGELFF.

This clonotype was detected many times. The chain has TRBV4-1 and TRBJ1-2; D perhaps matches TRBD1 (6 bases). Per the germline V gene, CDR1 is MGHRA and CDR2 is YSYEKL. The V and J ends lost 0 bases and 5 bases respectively, with 13 bases between them. The CDR3 is made up of 15 amino acids. The CDR3 DNA sequence: TGCGCCAGCAGCCAAGATCGGGGGCTCTTATATGGCTACACCTTC. Translation gives CASSQDRGLLYGYTF.

This clonotype came up a few times. The genes are TRBV7-2 and TRBJ2-5, with D perhaps TRBD1 or TRBD2 (6 bases each). The CDR3 has 14 residues. The germline V and J ends were trimmed by 0 bases and 6 bases, with 11 bases remaining between them. In germline, CDR1 is SGHTA, CDR2 FQGNSA. This CDR3 is CASSLAGGLKTQYF. Here the CDR3 DNA reads TGTGCCAGCAGCTTAGCGGGGGGCCTTAAGACCCAGTACTTC.

This chain links TRBV7-3 with TRBJ2-1; TRBD2 matches at 11 bases. Germline CDR1 reads SGHTA; CDR2 reads FQGTGA. The length of the CDR3 is 16 residues. V gave up 5 bases and J gave up 7 bases; unmatched junction bases: 10. CDR3: CASSPFIAGGRNEQFF. The CDR3 nucleotides read TGTGCCAGCAGCCCCTTCATAGCGGGGGGGCGTAATGAGCAGTTCTTC.

V gene TRBV7-3 combines with J gene TRBJ1-1; a possible D gene is TRBD1 (5 bases). Germline CDR1 reads SGHTA; CDR2 reads FQGTGA. The CDR3 has 13 residues. V was shortened by 5 bases and J by 3 bases, with 10 bases between the two germline ends. CDR3 residues: CASSPTEHTEAFF. In DNA form, the CDR3 reads TGTGCCAGCAGCCCGACAGAACACACTGAAGCTTTCTTT.

With respect to this clonotype: A much larger clonotype is one base distant, so this may be a read error. The chain employs TRBV4-2 and TRBJ2-3, with D perhaps TRBD2 (6 bases). Germline V gene lookup returns CDR1 LGHNA and CDR2 YNFKEQ. The V and J ends lost 2 bases and 4 bases respectively, with 19 bases between them. The CDR3 has 17 amino acids. CDR3: CASSQFRDWSVADTQYF. CDR3 bases: TGTGCCAGCAGCCAATTCCGGGACTGGAGCGTCGCAGATACGCAGTATTTT.

This chain links TRBV4-3 with TRBJ1-5; no firm D call. The CDR3 extends over 15 amino acids. Trimming pared 0 bases from V and 10 bases from J, leaving 16 bases between. Germline V gene sequence: CDR1 LGHNA, CDR2 YSLEER. CDR3: CASSQESDYASPQHF. The CDR3 nucleotides are TGCGCCAGCAGCCAAGAATCCGACTATGCTAGTCCCCAGCATTTT.

This clonotype was counted only a few times. The V and J genes are TRBV5-1 and TRBJ1-3; D gene unclear. CDR1 is SGHRS and CDR2 is YFSETQ in the germline V gene. V dropped 4 bases and J dropped 3 bases, with 8 bases sitting between them. The CDR3 totals 13 residues. The CDR3 DNA follows: TGCGCCAGCAGCCAGTCCTTTGGAAACACCATATATTTT. This translates into CASSQSFGNTIYF.

This chain links TRBV12-3 or TRBV12-4 with TRBJ1-1; D ambiguous. This CDR3 has 12 residues. The V gene lost 3 bases and the J gene lost 6 bases, with 8 bases spanning the gap. The CDR3: CASSFGAAEAFF. The CDR3 bases are TGTGCCAGCAGTTTTGGAGCGGCTGAAGCTTTCTTT.

The chain uses TRBV2 and TRBJ1-5; 7 bases align to TRBD1. Germline CDR1 and CDR2: SNHLY and FYNNEI. The CDR3 has 15 amino acids. The V gene end was trimmed by 3 bases and the J gene end by 0 bases; junction bases not matched to a gene: 2. The DNA for the CDR3 is TGTGCCAGCAGTGAGGGACAGTATAGCAATCAGCCCCAGCATTTT. Protein: CASSEGQYSNQPQHF.

The rearrangement joins TRBV10-3 to TRBJ2-5; a weak D match, TRBD2 (5 bases). Trimming shortened V by 0 bases and J by 11 bases, and 19 bases separated the two germline ends. The CDR3 totals 15 residues. Germline V gene lookup returns CDR1 ENHRY and CDR2 SYGVKD. The CDR3 bases are TGTGCCATCAGTGAGTCAGAGGGCCCTTACAATGGGCAGTACTTC. Translation: CAISESEGPYNGQYF.

This clonotype was seen ten or more times. This rearrangement joins TRBV6-1 to TRBJ2-3; the D is unclear. The CDR3 is 14 amino acids. Germline assignment: CDR1 MNHNS and CDR2 SASEGT. V lost 3 bases to trimming and J lost 0 bases, with 7 bases between them. The DNA for the CDR3 is TGTGCCAGCAGTGACCGATGGAGCACAGATACGCAGTATTTT. Translation: CASSDRWSTDTQYF.

A word on this clonotype: One end of the junction fails to match germline, which may point to a read error. The CDR3 loop reads CAGSQDLGSGYTF. Written as DNA, the CDR3 is TGCGCCGGCAGCCAAGATCTAGGATCTGGCTACACCTTT. The V call is TRBV4-3, the J call TRBJ1-2; D not resolved. Germline CDR1 reads LGHNA; CDR2 reads YSLEER. The CDR3 is made up of 13 amino acids.

This clonotype was seen many times. The chain combines TRBV5-5 with TRBJ2-1; possibly TRBD1 for D (6 bases). Trimming removed 4 bases at V and 6 bases at J, with 17 bases between. The CDR3 covers 15 residues. Germline V gives CDR1 SGHKS, CDR2 YYEKEE (reference sequence). The CDR3 protein is CASSQDTRGGNEQFF. DNA of the CDR3: TGTGCCAGCAGCCAAGACACAAGAGGGGGCAATGAGCAGTTCTTC. Variable domain in full (rest from reference TRBV5-5 and TRBJ2-1): DAGVTQSPTHLIKTRGQQVTLRCSPISGHKSVSWYQQVLGQGPQFIFQYYEKEERGRGNFPDRFSARQFPNYSSELNVNALLLGDSALYLCASSQDTRGGNEQFFGPGTRLTVL.

This clonotype came up a few times. This sequence joins TRBV19 and TRBJ2-3, with 7 bases aligning to TRBD1. J lost 0 bases, V lost 6 bases, and 6 bases had no gene match. The germline V gene encodes CDR1 LNHDA and CDR2 SQIVND (reference sequence). This CDR3 region has 15 residues. The CDR3 DNA reads as TGTGCCAGTAGCCGGGACAGCTCTAGCACAGATACGCAGTATTTT. Protein: CASSRDSSSTDTQYF.

The sample holds a few counts of this clonotype. The chain links TRBV5-1 to TRBJ1-1; D is possibly TRBD1 (6 bases). CDR3 length equals 14 residues. Trimming removed 3 bases at V and 2 bases at J, with 11 bases between. Germline V gene sequence: CDR1 SGHRS, CDR2 YFSETQ. CDR3 protein: CASSSGTSNTEAFF. As DNA, the CDR3 is TGCGCCAGCAGCTCAGGGACATCAAACACTGAAGCTTTCTTT.

The V call is TRBV12-3 or TRBV12-4, the J call TRBJ1-5; tentative D call: TRBD1 (6 bases). V lost 1 base and J lost 1, with 11 bases in between. The CDR3 spans 16 residues. DNA of the CDR3: TGTGCCAGCAGTTTAGTAGGGGGAAAAAGCAATCAGCCCCAGCATTTT. Translating gives CASSLVGGKSNQPQHF.

This chain connects TRBV7-2 to TRBJ1-6, with D possibly being TRBD1 (5 bases). Trimming left V 3 bases short and J 17 bases short, with 14 bases between. The CDR3 length is 12 residues. Looked up from germline, CDR1 is SGHTA and CDR2 is FQGNSA. CDR3 in DNA: TGTGCCAGCAGCTTCTATCAGGGTAGTATCCACTTT. This translates into CASSFYQGSIHF. The full variable domain, its missing parts supplied by reference TRBV7-2 and TRBJ1-6, is GAGVSQSPSNKVTEKGKDVELRCDPISGHTALYWYRQSLGQGLEFLIYFQGNSAPDKSGLPSDRFSAERTGGSVSTLTIQRTQQEDSAVYLCASSFYQGSIHFGNGTRLTVT.

The table lists this clonotype with many counts. The chain links TRBV5-1 to TRBJ2-1; 8 positions agree with TRBD2. The J call is doubtful: the DNA matches TRBJ2-7 better. The germline V gene encodes CDR1 SGHRS and CDR2 YFSETQ. CDR3 size: 15 residues. The CDR3 DNA is TGCGCCAGCAGCTTGGGAGCGGGGGAGTACAATGAGCAGTACTTC. Encoded protein: CASSLGAGEYNEQYF.

J is TRBJ1-5 and V is TRBV4-3; the D gene is possibly TRBD1 (5 bases). This CDR3 contains 15 residues. Trimming took off 4 bases at V and 6 bases at J, with 16 bases between the two ends. Germline-derived CDR1 and CDR2 are LGHNA and YSLEER. DNA for the CDR3: TGCGCCAGCAGCCGGAGCGGGACCACCCCTCAGCCCCAGCATTTT. It codes for CASSRSGTTPQPQHF.

This clonotype occurred many times. The chain combines TRBV7-2 with TRBJ2-3; D not resolved. The germline gives CDR1 SGHTA, CDR2 FQGNSA. This CDR3 spans 15 amino acids. V dropped 2 bases and J dropped 0 bases, with 9 bases sitting between them. The CDR3 sequence is CASSLRSGSTDTQYF. The CDR3 coding sequence is TGTGCCAGCAGCTTAAGGTCAGGAAGCACAGATACGCAGTATTTT. Variable domain in full (rest from reference TRBV7-2 and TRBJ2-3): GAGVSQSPSNKVTEKGKDVELRCDPISGHTALYWYRQSLGQGLEFLIYFQGNSAPDKSGLPSDRFSAERTGGSVSTLTIQRTQQEDSAVYLCASSLRSGSTDTQYFGPGTRLTVL.

The rearrangement links TRBV7-2 to TRBJ1-2; unclear D gene. This CDR3 contains 14 residues. Per germline, CDR1 SGHTA and CDR2 FQGNSA. V shed 4 bases and J shed 2 bases, with 11 bases lying between them. CDR3 bases: TGTGCCAGCAGCTCGCAGACGGGGAACTATGGCTACACCTTC. As protein: CASSSQTGNYGYTF.

V is TRBV6-5 and J is TRBJ2-7; a weak D match, TRBD1 (6 bases). From germline, CDR1 is MNHEY and CDR2 SVGAGI. This CDR3 comprises 14 residues. Trimming took 0 bases from V and 3 from J, leaving 9 bases between them. CDR3: CASSYSQGGYEQYF. The CDR3 nucleotides read TGTGCCAGCAGTTACTCACAGGGTGGCTACGAGCAGTACTTC.

Ten or more counts support this clonotype. The rearrangement joins TRBV20-1 to TRBJ1-2; TRBD1 aligns across 8 bases. This CDR3 region has 13 residues. Germline CDR1 is DFQATT and CDR2 is SNEGSKA (reference sequence). With V trimmed by 5 bases and J by 6 bases, 8 bases remained unmatched. CDR3 protein: CSALDRGSDGYTF. The CDR3 DNA sequence: TGCAGTGCTCTTGACAGGGGTTCAGATGGCTACACCTTC.

The rearrangement uses TRBV12-3 or TRBV12-4 and TRBJ2-7, with D unresolved. This CDR3 contains 14 residues. With 3 bases removed from V and 0 bases from J, the gap between germline ends came to 9 bases. CDR3 DNA sequence: TGTGCCAGCAGTTTGCACAGCCTCTCCTACGAGCAGTACTTC. Translating it yields CASSLHSLSYEQYF.